This T cell receptor beta chain was sequenced for a study of long-term antiretroviral therapy in people with HIV. Study-level background: When the earliest samples were collected, ART was typically delayed until CD4 counts fell. Study-level findings and limits: Pre-ART expanded clones dominated the repertoire at every time point. Viral resistance, ART adherence and therapy changes all lacked available data.

As concerns this clone: No antigen is known for it.

Germline CDR1 MDHEN, CDR2 SYDVKM. This CDR3 spans 17 amino acids. Trimming stripped 4 bases from V and 7 bases from J, with 22 bases between. Version v3.0 of the immunoSEQ assay was performed at survey level. The protocol was immunoSEQ multiplex PCR, while the TCRdb copy is restricted to in-frame clones and leaves out a portion. Of more than 10,000 clones in the sample, under 85% were seen once. This specimen consisted of unsorted PBMCs, obtained 3.4 years after starting antiretroviral therapy. J is TRBJ1-4 and V is TRBV28; D not certain. The receptor was isolated from a man in his forties with HIV. DNA for the CDR3: TGTGCCAGCAGTTACCAACGGGCGGGCAGGCGGAGTGAAAAACTGTTTTTT. It specifies CASSYQRAGRRSEKLFF.